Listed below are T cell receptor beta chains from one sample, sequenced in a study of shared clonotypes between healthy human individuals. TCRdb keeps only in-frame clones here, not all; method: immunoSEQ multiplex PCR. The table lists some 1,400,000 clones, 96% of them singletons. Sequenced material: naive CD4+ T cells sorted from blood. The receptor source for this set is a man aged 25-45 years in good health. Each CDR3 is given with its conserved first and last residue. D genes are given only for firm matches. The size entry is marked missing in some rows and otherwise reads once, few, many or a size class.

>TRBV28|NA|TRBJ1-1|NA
TGTGCCAGCAGTCCGAGGGGGGGTCCGGGCACTGAAGCTTTCTTT
CASSPRGGPGTEAFF
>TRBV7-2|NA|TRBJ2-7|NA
TGTGCCAGCAGCCCGCAACGGTACGAGCAGTACTTC
CASSPQRYEQYF
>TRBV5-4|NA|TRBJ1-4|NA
TGTGCCAGCAGCTTGGAGGGAGGCCCCTCTAGGAATGAAAAACTGTTTTTT
CASSLEGGPSRNEKLFF
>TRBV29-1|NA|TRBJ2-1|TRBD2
TGCAGCGTTATTAGCGGGAGAGTGGCCTCGTGGACCAATGAGCAGTTCTTC
CSVISGRVASWTNEQFF
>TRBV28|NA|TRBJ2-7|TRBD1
TGTGCCAGCAGTTTGGGGGACAGCGCCCGGTACTACGAGCAGTACTTC
CASSLGDSARYYEQYF
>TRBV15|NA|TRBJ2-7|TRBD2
TGTGCCACCAGCAGAGATGAAACTAGCGGGAGGTTCTACGAGCAGTACTTC
CATSRDETSGRFYEQYF
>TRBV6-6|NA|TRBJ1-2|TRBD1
TGTGCCAGCAGTCAGCACAGGGGGCAACGCTATGGCTACACCTTC
CASSQHRGQRYGYTF
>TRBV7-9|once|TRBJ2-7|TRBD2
TGTGCCAGCAGCCCGACTAGCGGGCGGTGGGAGCAGTACTTC
CASSPTSGRWEQYF
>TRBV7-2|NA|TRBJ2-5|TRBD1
TGTGCCAGCAGCGTGGACAGGGTTCGGAGTCATAGGGAGACCCAGTACTTC
CASSVDRVRSHRETQYF
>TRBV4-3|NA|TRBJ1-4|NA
TGCGCCAGCAGCCCGGACGGCGTGGGGGACGAAAAACTGTTTTTT
CASSPDGVGDEKLFF
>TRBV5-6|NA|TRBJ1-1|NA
TGTGCCAGCAGGTATACAGGGCCCCTGAACACTGAAGCTTTCTTT
CASRYTGPLNTEAFF
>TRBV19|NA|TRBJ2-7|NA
TGTGCCAGTAGTCGGGACGGACCCTACGAGCAGTACTTC
CASSRDGPYEQYF
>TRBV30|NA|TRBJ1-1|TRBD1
TGTGCCTGGAGCGCTGTAGGGGGCCTTGGATTCAGCACTGAAGCTTTCTTT
CAWSAVGGLGFSTEAFF
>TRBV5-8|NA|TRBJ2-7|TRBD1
TGTGCCAGCAGGAGGACAGGGGGAGGCTACGAGCAGTACTTC
CASRRTGGGYEQYF
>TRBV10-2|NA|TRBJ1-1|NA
TGCGCCAGCAGAGGGTTAGAGTGGGCGGTGGGCACTGAAGCTTTCTTT
CASRGLEWAVGTEAFF
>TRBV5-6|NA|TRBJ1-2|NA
TGTGCCAGCACCGTTGGACAGCGCTATGGCTACACCTTC
CASTVGQRYGYTF
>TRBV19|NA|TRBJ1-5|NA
TGTGCCAGTAGACTCAAGTACAGGGGCAATCAGCCCCAGCATTTT
CASRLKYRGNQPQHF
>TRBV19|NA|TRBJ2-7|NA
TGTGCCAGTAGTTCTTCCAACCAGCGGCCACCCTACGAGCAGTACTTC
CASSSSNQRPPYEQYF
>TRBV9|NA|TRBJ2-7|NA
TGTGCCAGCAGCGTACGAAGTGGGTACGAGCAGTACTTC
CASSVRSGYEQYF
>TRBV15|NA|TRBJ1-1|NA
TGTGCCACCAGCAGAGAAGCGGTCGCAACTGAAGCTTTCTTT
CATSREAVATEAFF
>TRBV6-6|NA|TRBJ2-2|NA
TGTGCCAGCAGTTACCGGCCCGGGGAGCTGTTTTTT
CASSYRPGELFF
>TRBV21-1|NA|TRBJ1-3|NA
TGTGCCAGCAGCAACCGGGGGCCTGGAAACACCATATATTTT
CASSNRGPGNTIYF
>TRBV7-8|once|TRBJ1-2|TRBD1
TGTGCCAGCAGCCCCCGACAGGGAATGGGCGGCTACACCTTC
CASSPRQGMGGYTF
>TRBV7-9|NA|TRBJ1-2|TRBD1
TGTGCCAGCAGCTTAGAGATATCCCGGGACAGCCCTTCCTATGGCTACACCTTC
CASSLEISRDSPSYGYTF
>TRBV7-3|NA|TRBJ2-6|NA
TGTGCCAGCAGCCAACAACTATCTGGGGCCAACGTCCTGACTTTC
CASSQQLSGANVLTF
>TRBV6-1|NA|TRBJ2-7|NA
TGTGCCAGCAGTGAAGCCAGGGGGGCCTACGAGCAGTACTTC
CASSEARGAYEQYF